Presented here are 13 T cell receptor beta chains from one specimen sequenced in a study of shared clonotypes between healthy human individuals. Produced via immunoSEQ multiplex PCR; TCRdb's table is partial and in-frame only. The sample has hundreds of thousands of clones; 73% are singletons. The specimen sequenced was memory CD4+ T cells sorted from blood. The subset was: CD45RA-negative fraction. These receptors were collected from a young man in good health.

This chain links TRBV9 with TRBJ2-5; D unresolved. Germline CDR1 is SGDLS and CDR2 is YYNGEE. V lost 0 bases, J lost 4 bases, and 10 bases lay in between. There are 14 residues in the CDR3. CDR3 sequence (DNA): TGTGCCAGCAGCGTAGGTGGGATTCGAGAGACCCAGTACTTC. Its translation is CASSVGGIRETQYF.

V usage is TRBV6-1 and J usage is TRBJ2-1; a weak D match, TRBD1 (5 bases). Trimming left V 2 bases short and J 8 bases short, with 13 bases between. CDR1 is MNHNS, CDR2 SASEGT, per germline. The CDR3 has 14 amino acids. CDR3: CASSELWQGYEQFF. CDR3 in DNA: TGTGCCAGCAGTGAACTGTGGCAGGGTTATGAGCAGTTCTTC.

This clone has just a few counts. This chain uses TRBV14 with TRBJ2-5; D may be TRBD2 (6 bases). CDR3 length: 13 residues. Trimming left V 1 base short and J 11 bases short, with 14 bases between. Germline loops: CDR1 SGHDN, CDR2 FVKESK. CDR3 coding DNA: TGTGCCAGCAGCCAAGGACGGGGACTCCCACAGTACTTC. Protein: CASSQGRGLPQYF.

The rearrangement links TRBV7-2 to TRBJ1-6; 8 positions agree with TRBD1. The CDR3 has 15 residues. Looked up from germline, CDR1 is SGHTA and CDR2 is FQGNSA. V lost 3 bases, J lost 6 bases, and 4 bases stayed unmatched. The CDR3 nucleotides are TGTGCCAGCAGCTTGGGGGACAGGCGTAATTCACCCCTCCACTTT. It specifies CASSLGDRRNSPLHF.

This clone was picked up a small number of times. The rearrangement links TRBV5-1 to TRBJ2-7; D possibly corresponds to TRBD1 (5 bases). This CDR3 has 14 amino acids. The ends were cut back, 4 bases at V and 7 bases at J, with 18 bases in the middle. Per the germline V gene, CDR1 is SGHRS and CDR2 is YFSETQ. CDR3 sequence reads: CASSPGFGSGEQYF. DNA of the CDR3: TGCGCCAGCAGCCCAGGGTTCGGGTCAGGTGAGCAGTACTTC.

The CDR3 region has the DNA TGTGCCAGCAGCTTAGCGGGTAGAAAGAACACTGAAGCTTTCTTT. Protein: CASSLAGRKNTEAFF. The genes are TRBV7-9 and TRBJ1-1; D not certain. The CDR3 is 15 amino acids. V gave up 0 bases and J gave up 1 base, with 9 bases separating them. Germline CDR1 is SEHNR and CDR2 is FQNEAQ (reference sequence).

The gene calls are TRBV10-3 and TRBJ1-1; 7 bases agree with TRBD1. V gave up 10 bases and J gave up 6 bases; unmatched junction bases: 14. The CDR3 loop spans 14 amino acids. CDR1 and CDR2 (germline): ENHRY, SYGVKD. The DNA for the CDR3 is TGTGCCACATTTCCTGGGACAGCCGCTTCTGAAGCTTTCTTT. Encoded protein: CATFPGTAASEAFF.

The V gene is TRBV4-1, the J gene TRBJ2-1, with D unresolved. Germline values: CDR1 MGHRA, CDR2 YSYEKL. The CDR3 spans 13 residues. The V and J ends lost 2 bases and 6 bases respectively, with 8 bases between them. The chain's CDR3 is CASSQSRFNEQFF. DNA for the CDR3: TGCGCCAGCAGCCAATCTCGTTTCAATGAGCAGTTCTTC.

This chain connects TRBV5-4 to TRBJ2-1, with 9 bases matching TRBD2. V was clipped by 4 bases and J by 4 bases; unmatched bases: 6. CDR1 SGHNT and CDR2 YYREEE come from the germline V gene (reference sequence). The CDR3 length is 15 residues. DNA of the CDR3: TGTGCCAGCAGCCGGAATAGCGGGAGTTACAATGAGCAGTTCTTC. It codes for CASSRNSGSYNEQFF. Full variable domain (missing parts from reference TRBV5-4 and TRBJ2-1): ETGVTQSPTHLIKTRGQQVTLRCSSQSGHNTVSWYQQALGQGPQFIFQYYREEENGRGNFPPRFSGLQFPNYSSELNVNALELDDSALYLCASSRNSGSYNEQFFGPGTRLTVL.

The chain combines TRBV10-2 with TRBJ2-5; D is undetermined. The germline V gene encodes CDR1 WSHSY and CDR2 SAAADI. V gave up 2 bases and J gave up 3 bases, with 10 bases separating them. The CDR3 has 14 residues. CDR3 sequence (DNA): TGCGCCAGCAGTGAGAGGGCACAGAAAGAGACCCAGTACTTC. Protein product: CASSERAQKETQYF.

The chain carries TRBV4-1 and TRBJ2-3; 8 positions agree with TRBD2. The CDR3 runs to 15 residues. Germline trimming cut 4 bases from V and 0 bases from J; bases unmatched to any gene: 3. CDR1 MGHRA and CDR2 YSYEKL come from the germline V gene. CDR3 in amino acids: CASSLQRGSTDTQYF. In DNA, the CDR3 is TGCGCCAGCAGCCTACAGCGGGGGAGCACAGATACGCAGTATTTT.

This clone occurred once. The V gene is TRBV5-6, the J gene TRBJ1-5; D gene uncertain. CDR1 is SGHDT, CDR2 YYEEEE, per germline. This CDR3 is built from 16 residues. V dropped 0 bases and J dropped 2 bases, with 12 bases sitting between them. Written as DNA, the CDR3 is TGTGCCAGCAGCTTGGGCCTCTATATGGGCAATCAGCCCCAGCATTTT. This encodes CASSLGLYMGNQPQHF.

The chain recombines TRBV5-1 with TRBJ2-1, with a weak D call TRBD2 (5 bases). The V gene's germline CDR1 is SGHRS and CDR2 YFSETQ. The CDR3 extends over 16 amino acids. The V end lost 4 bases, the J end lost 0 bases, and 14 bases lay between the germline ends. CDR3 nucleotide sequence: TGCGCCAGCAGCACGGTTGGGAGTAGCTCCTACAATGAGCAGTTCTTC. Translating it yields CASSTVGSSSYNEQFF. The full variable domain, with the rest looked up from reference TRBV5-1 and TRBJ2-1, is KAGVTQTPRYLIKTRGQQVTLSCSPISGHRSVSWYQQTPGQGLQFLFEYFSETQRNKGNFPGRFSGRQFSNSRSEMNVSTLELGDSALYLCASSTVGSSSYNEQFFGPGTRLTVL.